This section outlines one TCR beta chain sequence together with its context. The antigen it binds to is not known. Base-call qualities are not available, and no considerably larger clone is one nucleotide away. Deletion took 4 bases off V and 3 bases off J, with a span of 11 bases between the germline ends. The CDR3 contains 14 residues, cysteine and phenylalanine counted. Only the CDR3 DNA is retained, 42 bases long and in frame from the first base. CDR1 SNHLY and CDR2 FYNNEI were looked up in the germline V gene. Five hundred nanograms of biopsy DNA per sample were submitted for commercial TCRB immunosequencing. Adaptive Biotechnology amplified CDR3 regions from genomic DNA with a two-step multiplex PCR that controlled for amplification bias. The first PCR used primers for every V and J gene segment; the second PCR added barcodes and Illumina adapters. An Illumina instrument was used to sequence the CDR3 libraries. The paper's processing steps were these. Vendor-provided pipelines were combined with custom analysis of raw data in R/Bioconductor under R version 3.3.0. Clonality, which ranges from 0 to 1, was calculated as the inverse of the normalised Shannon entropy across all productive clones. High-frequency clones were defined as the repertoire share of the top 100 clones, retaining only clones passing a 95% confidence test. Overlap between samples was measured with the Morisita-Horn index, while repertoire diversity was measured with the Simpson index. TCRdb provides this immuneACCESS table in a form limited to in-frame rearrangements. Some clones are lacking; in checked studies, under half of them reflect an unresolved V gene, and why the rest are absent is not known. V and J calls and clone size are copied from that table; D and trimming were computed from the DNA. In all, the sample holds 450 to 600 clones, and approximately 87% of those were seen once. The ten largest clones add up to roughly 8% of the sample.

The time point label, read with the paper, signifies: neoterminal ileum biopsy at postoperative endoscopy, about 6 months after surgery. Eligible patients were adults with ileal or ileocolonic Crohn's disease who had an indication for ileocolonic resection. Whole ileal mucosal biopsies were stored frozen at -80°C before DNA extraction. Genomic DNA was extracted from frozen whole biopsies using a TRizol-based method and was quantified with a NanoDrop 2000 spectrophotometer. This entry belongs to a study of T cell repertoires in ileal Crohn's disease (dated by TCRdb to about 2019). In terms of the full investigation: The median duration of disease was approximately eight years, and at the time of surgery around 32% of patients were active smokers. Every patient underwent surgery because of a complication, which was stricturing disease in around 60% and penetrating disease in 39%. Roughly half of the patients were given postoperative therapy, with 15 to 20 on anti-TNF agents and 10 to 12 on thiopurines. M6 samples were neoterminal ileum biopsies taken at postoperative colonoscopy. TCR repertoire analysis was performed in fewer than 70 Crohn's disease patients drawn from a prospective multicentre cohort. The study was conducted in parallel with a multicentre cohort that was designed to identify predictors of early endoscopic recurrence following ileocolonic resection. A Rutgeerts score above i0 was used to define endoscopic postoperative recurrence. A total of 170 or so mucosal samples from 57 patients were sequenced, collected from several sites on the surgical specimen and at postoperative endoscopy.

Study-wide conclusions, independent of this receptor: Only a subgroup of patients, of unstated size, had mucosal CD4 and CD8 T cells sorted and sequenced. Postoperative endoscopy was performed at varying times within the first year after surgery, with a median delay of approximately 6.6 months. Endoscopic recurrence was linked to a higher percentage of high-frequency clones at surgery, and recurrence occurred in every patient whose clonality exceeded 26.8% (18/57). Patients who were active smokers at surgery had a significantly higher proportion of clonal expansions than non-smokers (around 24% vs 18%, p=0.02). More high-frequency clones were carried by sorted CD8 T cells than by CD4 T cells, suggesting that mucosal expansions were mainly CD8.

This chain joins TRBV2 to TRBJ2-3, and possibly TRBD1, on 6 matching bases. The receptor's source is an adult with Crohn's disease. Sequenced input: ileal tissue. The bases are TGTGCCAGCAGTGTGGCAGGGGTTACAGATACGCAGTATTTT. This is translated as CASSVAGVTDTQYF.